This T cell receptor (beta chain) was sequenced in a study of Ad26.COV2.S vaccination and SARS-CoV-2 variants. Study findings and constraints: Researchers reported similar non-spike TCR breadth in vaccine and placebo recipients.

The table came from immunoSEQ multiplex PCR; TCRdb's copy has only in-frame clones and leaves some out. The sample includes roughly 330,000 clones, 85% to 90% of them seen just once. Treatment defined: over 15 received Ad26.COV2.S at low or high dose, single or two shots; 5 received placebo; per-sample allocation not given. The samples date from day 63 after the first vaccine or placebo injection. As for this clone: Its target is unknown.

This sample comprised peripheral blood, obtained in a trial of Ad26.COV2.S vaccine versus placebo. The sequence was collected from a person between 18 and 59 years old who received the Ad26.COV2.S COVID-19 vaccine or a placebo.

Here the CDR3 reads CASSRAGGQPQHF. The CDR3 coding sequence is TGTGCCAGTAGCAGGGCAGGGGGCCAGCCCCAGCATTTT. V usage is TRBV19 and J usage is TRBJ1-5; 8 nucleotides agree with TRBD1. The V segment lost 6 bases and the J segment 7 bases; nucleotides outside the gene matches: 5. CDR3 length: 13 amino acids. Germline values: CDR1 LNHDA, CDR2 SQIVND (reference sequence).